The subject of this entry is one T cell receptor (beta chain). This entry comes from a study of shared clonotypes between healthy human individuals. V was cut by 2 bases and J by 3 bases, with 11 bases left in between. CDR1 is SEHNR, CDR2 FQNEAQ, per germline (reference sequence). This CDR3 spans 15 amino acids. Repertoires were generated with immunoSEQ multiplex PCR, while TCRdb's copy carries only in-frame clones and drops some. This table has about 190,000 clones, approximately 61% appearing once. The material sequenced was memory CD4+ T cells sorted from blood. This sample's subset: CD45RA-negative fraction. The rearrangement links TRBV7-9 to TRBJ2-1; D may be TRBD2 (6 bases). The clonotype was recovered from a man between 25 and 39 years old in good health. The CDR3 bases are TGTGCCAGCAGCTTAACCCAGCGGGTCTACAATGAGCAGTTCTTC. It is translated as CASSLTQRVYNEQFF.